The present entry profiles one TCR beta chain with its context. The protocol was immunoSEQ multiplex PCR, while the TCRdb copy is restricted to in-frame clones and leaves out a portion. Among 200,000 to 250,000 clones listed, approximately 84% were seen once. This record comes from a study of blood T cell repertoires in COVID-19. Whole-study context: PBMCs, B-cell-depleted T cells, or T cells provided the cDNA or gDNA that made up the material.

The CDR3 length is 16 residues. V lost 0 bases and J lost 5; bases outside the gene matches: 4. Per germline, CDR1 MGHRA and CDR2 YSYEKL. This receptor was identified in a middle-aged man with acute or convalescent COVID-19. The V and J genes are TRBV4-1 and TRBJ1-4, with 9 positions matching TRBD1. Specimen: peripheral blood. The CDR3 coding sequence is TGCGCCAGCAGCCAAGAGCGGGACAGGGTAAATGAAAAACTGTTTTTT. Its translation: CASSQERDRVNEKLFF.